A selection of T cell receptor beta chains follows, all from one sample in a study of cytomegalovirus exposure and HLA in healthy donors. The data were produced by immunoSEQ multiplex PCR, yet TCRdb's version contains in-frame clones alone and is incomplete. The sample has around 100,000 clones, roughly 77% seen once. The source material was PBMCs. These receptors came from a man aged 25 to 40 in good health and CMV-seronegative. Each CDR3 is given with its conserved first and last residue. The order of the fields is V gene, D gene, J gene, clone size, CDR3 DNA, CDR3 protein. D genes are given only for firm matches. Expanded clones get a size class; other rows say once, few or many, or leave the size out.

V: TRBV7-9
D: TRBD1
J: TRBJ1-1
size: .
DNA: TGTGCCAGCAGCAAAAGACAGGGGGGTGTCGCCGCTGAAGCTTTCTTT
CDR3: CASSKRQGGVAAEAFF

V: TRBV7-2
D: .
J: TRBJ2-3
size: once
DNA: TGTGCCAGCAGCAGTAACATGGCAGGCCCGCAGTATTTT
CDR3: CASSSNMAGPQYF

V: TRBV10-3
D: .
J: TRBJ1-1
size: once
DNA: TGTGCCATCAGTGACTGGGGCGAGAACACTGAAGCTTTCTTT
CDR3: CAISDWGENTEAFF

V: TRBV6-1
D: .
J: TRBJ1-1
size: few
DNA: TGTGCCAGCAGCCCCCTAGAAGAGAACACTGAAGCTTTCTTT
CDR3: CASSPLEENTEAFF

V: TRBV4-1
D: TRBD1
J: TRBJ2-5
size: .
DNA: TGCGCCAGCAGCCAAGAGCAGGGGGTCGGGGAGACCCAGTACTTC
CDR3: CASSQEQGVGETQYF

V: TRBV11-2
D: .
J: TRBJ1-2
size: .
DNA: TGTGCCAGCAGCTTATTTGGTAGAGGGTACACCTTC
CDR3: CASSLFGRGYTF

V: TRBV11-2
D: .
J: TRBJ2-7
size: .
DNA: TGTGCCAGCAGCTTAGTTGGGACTGCGACCTACGAGCAGTACTTC
CDR3: CASSLVGTATYEQYF

V: TRBV7-3
D: .
J: TRBJ2-3
size: .
DNA: TGTGCCAGCAGCTTATCGAGCACAGATACGCAGTATTTT
CDR3: CASSLSSTDTQYF

V: TRBV28
D: TRBD1
J: TRBJ1-6
size: .
DNA: TGTGCCAGCTCCACCTCGGGACAGGGCCCCTTTAATTCACCCCTCCACTTT
CDR3: CASSTSGQGPFNSPLHF

V: TRBV12-2
D: .
J: TRBJ2-5
size: .
DNA: TGTGCAAGTCGCTTACGGGAGGACTGGGAAGAGACCCAGTACTTC
CDR3: CASRLREDWEETQYF

V: TRBV5-6
D: .
J: TRBJ2-2
size: .
DNA: TGTGCCAGCAGATTACAGAGGGCGGGGTACACCGGGGAGCTGTTTTTT
CDR3: CASRLQRAGYTGELFF

V: TRBV30
D: .
J: TRBJ2-5
size: .
DNA: TGTGCCTGGAGTGTACTGGGCAGGCGTGAGACCCAGTACTTC
CDR3: CAWSVLGRRETQYF

V: TRBV2
D: .
J: TRBJ2-2
size: .
DNA: TGTGCCAGCAGTTATACAGAGAACACCGGGGAGCTGTTTTTT
CDR3: CASSYTENTGELFF

V: TRBV7-2
D: .
J: TRBJ2-1
size: .
DNA: TGTGCCAGCAGACCTGTGGCGGAGTCCTACAATGAGCAGTTCTTC
CDR3: CASRPVAESYNEQFF

V: TRBV5-5
D: .
J: TRBJ2-3
size: .
DNA: TGTGCCAGCAGAACGAAGGGGGGCACAGATACGCAGTATTTT
CDR3: CASRTKGGTDTQYF

V: TRBV5-1
D: .
J: TRBJ1-2
size: .
DNA: TGCGCCAGCAGCTTGGGGTCTTCGGGGGTTCGGGGCTACACCTTC
CDR3: CASSLGSSGVRGYTF

V: TRBV5-1
D: TRBD1
J: TRBJ2-7
size: .
DNA: TGCGCCAGCAGCTTGAGGCGACAGGGGGCCCACGAGCAGTACTTC
CDR3: CASSLRRQGAHEQYF

V: TRBV15
D: .
J: TRBJ1-4
size: once
DNA: TGTGCCACCAGCAGAGAAGCAGGGAGGCTGTTTTTT
CDR3: CATSREAGRLFF

V: TRBV19
D: .
J: TRBJ2-2
size: .
DNA: TGTGCCAGTAATGAGGGATTCAACACCGGGGAGCTGTTTTTT
CDR3: CASNEGFNTGELFF

V: TRBV6-1
D: .
J: TRBJ2-1
size: medium-sized
DNA: TGTGCCAGCAGTGAACTCCCTCACAATGAGCAGTTCTTC
CDR3: CASSELPHNEQFF

V: TRBV2
D: .
J: TRBJ2-5
size: .
DNA: TGTGCCAGCAGTGACATGACAGCGTACCAAGAGACCCAGTACTTC
CDR3: CASSDMTAYQETQYF

V: TRBV5-4
D: TRBD1
J: TRBJ2-3
size: .
DNA: TGTGCCAGCAGCGATTTCTTGTGGCAGGGGGCGCATCTAAGGACAGATACGCAGTATTTT
CDR3: CASSDFLWQGAHLRTDTQYF

V: TRBV25-1
D: TRBD1
J: TRBJ1-4
size: few
DNA: TGTGCCAGCAGTGAAGGGGACAGGGAATCCGAAAAACTGTTTTTT
CDR3: CASSEGDRESEKLFF

V: TRBV7-9
D: .
J: TRBJ2-3
size: .
DNA: TGTGCCAGCACCTTAGGGCAGGGGTGGACAGATACGCAGTATTTT
CDR3: CASTLGQGWTDTQYF

V: TRBV7-8
D: .
J: TRBJ1-1
size: .
DNA: TGTGCCAGCAGCTTAGTACCCTTGACAGGGAACACTGAAGCTTTCTTT
CDR3: CASSLVPLTGNTEAFF

V: TRBV30
D: .
J: TRBJ1-1
size: .
DNA: TGTGCCTGGAATGTACAGCCGGGAACTGAAGCTTTCTTT
CDR3: CAWNVQPGTEAFF

V: TRBV7-2
D: .
J: TRBJ1-1
size: .
DNA: TGTGCCAGCAGCTTAGTAGCACGGAACACTGAAGCTTTCTTT
CDR3: CASSLVARNTEAFF